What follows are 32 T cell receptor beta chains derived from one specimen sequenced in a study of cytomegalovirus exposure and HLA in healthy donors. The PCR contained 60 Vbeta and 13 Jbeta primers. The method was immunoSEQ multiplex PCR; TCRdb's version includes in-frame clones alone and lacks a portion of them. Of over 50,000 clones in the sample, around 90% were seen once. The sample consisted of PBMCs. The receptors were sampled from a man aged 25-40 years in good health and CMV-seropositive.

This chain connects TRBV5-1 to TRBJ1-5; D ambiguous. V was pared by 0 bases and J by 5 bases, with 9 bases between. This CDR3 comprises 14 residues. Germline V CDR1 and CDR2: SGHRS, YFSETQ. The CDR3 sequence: CASSLGQMDQPQHF. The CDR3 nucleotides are TGCGCCAGCAGCTTGGGGCAGATGGATCAGCCCCAGCATTTT.

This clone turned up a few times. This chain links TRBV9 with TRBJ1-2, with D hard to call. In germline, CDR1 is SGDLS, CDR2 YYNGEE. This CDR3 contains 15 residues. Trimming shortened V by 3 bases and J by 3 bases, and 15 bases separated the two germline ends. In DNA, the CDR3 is TGTGCCAGCAGCGCCGCGGCGGGGTCTCACTATGGCTACACCTTC. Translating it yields CASSAAAGSHYGYTF.

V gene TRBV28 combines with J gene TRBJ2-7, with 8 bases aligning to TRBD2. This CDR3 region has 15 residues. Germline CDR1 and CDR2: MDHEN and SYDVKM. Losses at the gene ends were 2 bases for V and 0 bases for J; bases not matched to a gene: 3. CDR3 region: CASSLPGGSSYEQYF. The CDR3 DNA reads TGTGCCAGCAGTTTACCGGGGGGGAGCTCCTACGAGCAGTACTTC.

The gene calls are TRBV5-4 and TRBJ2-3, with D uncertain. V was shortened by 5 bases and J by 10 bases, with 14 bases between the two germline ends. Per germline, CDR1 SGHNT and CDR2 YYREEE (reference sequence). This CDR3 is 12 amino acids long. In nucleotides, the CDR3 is TGTGCCAGCAGTATACCTAGTATCCCGCAGTATTTT. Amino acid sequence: CASSIPSIPQYF.

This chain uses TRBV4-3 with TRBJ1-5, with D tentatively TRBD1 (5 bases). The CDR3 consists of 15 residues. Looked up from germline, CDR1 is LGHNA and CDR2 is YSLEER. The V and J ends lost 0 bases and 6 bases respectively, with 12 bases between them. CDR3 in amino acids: CASSQDLQGSQPQHF. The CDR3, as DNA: TGCGCCAGCAGCCAAGATTTGCAGGGTAGTCAGCCCCAGCATTTT.

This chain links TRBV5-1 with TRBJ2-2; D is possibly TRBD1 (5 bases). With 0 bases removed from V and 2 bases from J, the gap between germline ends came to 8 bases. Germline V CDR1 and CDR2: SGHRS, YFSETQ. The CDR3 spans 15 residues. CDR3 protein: CASSLGDSNTGELFF. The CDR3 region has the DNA TGCGCCAGCAGCTTGGGAGACAGCAACACCGGGGAGCTGTTTTTT.

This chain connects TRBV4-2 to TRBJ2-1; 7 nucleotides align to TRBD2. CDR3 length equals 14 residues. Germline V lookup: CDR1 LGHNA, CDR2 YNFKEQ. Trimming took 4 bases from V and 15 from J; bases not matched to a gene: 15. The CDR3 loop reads CASSPERGRPSGFF. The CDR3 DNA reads TGTGCCAGCAGCCCTGAGCGGGGCCGGCCCTCGGGGTTCTTC.

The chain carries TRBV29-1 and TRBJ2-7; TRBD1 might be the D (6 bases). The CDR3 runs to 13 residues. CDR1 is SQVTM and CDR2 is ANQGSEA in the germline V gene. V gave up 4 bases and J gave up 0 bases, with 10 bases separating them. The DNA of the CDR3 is TGCAGCGTTGGACAGGACGGCTCCTACGAGCAGTACTTC. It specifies CSVGQDGSYEQYF.

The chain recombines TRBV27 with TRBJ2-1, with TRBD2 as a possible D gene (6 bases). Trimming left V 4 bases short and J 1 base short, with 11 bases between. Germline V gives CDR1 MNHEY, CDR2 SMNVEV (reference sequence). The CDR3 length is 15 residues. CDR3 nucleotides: TGTGCCAGCAGTTCATGGGACTTTTCCTACAATGAGCAGTTCTTC. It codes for CASSSWDFSYNEQFF.

In nucleotides, the CDR3 is TGTGCCAGCAGCCCCCACCGGACAGCCTACGAGCAGTACTTC. This translates into CASSPHRTAYEQYF. The V gene is TRBV7-8, the J gene TRBJ2-7; maybe TRBD1 (6 bases). V lost 5 bases to trimming and J lost 2 bases, with 13 bases between them. The CDR3 is 14 amino acids. Per germline, CDR1 SGHVS and CDR2 FQNEAQ.

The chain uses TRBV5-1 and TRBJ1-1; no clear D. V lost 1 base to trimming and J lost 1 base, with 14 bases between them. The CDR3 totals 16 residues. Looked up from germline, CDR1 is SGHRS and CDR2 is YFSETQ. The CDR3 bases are TGCGCCAGCAGCTTGACTACCGGACTACCGAACACTGAAGCTTTCTTT. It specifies CASSLTTGLPNTEAFF.

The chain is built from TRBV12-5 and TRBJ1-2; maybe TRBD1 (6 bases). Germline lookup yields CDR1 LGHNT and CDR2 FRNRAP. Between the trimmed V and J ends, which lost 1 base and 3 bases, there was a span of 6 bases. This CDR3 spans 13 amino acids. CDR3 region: CASGLGQDYGYTF. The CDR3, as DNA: TGTGCTAGTGGTTTGGGACAGGACTATGGCTACACCTTC.

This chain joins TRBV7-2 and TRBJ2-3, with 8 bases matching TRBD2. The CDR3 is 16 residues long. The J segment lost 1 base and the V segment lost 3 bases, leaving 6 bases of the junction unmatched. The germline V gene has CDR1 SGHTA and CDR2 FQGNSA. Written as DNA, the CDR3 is TGTGCCAGCAGCTTCGGGACTAGAAGGGGCACAGATACGCAGTATTTT. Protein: CASSFGTRRGTDTQYF.

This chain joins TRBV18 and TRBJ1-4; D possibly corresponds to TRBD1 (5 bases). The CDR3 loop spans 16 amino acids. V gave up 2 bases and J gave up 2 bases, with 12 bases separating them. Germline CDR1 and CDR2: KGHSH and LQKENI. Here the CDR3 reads CASSPSAGRTNEKLFF. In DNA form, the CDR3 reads TGTGCCAGCTCACCATCGGCAGGGAGGACTAATGAAAAACTGTTTTTT.

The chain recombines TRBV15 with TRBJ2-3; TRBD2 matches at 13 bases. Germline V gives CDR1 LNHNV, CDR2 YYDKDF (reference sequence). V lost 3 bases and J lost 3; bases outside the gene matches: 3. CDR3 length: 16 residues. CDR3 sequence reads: CATSRGLAGNTDTQYF. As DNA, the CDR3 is TGTGCCACCAGCAGGGGACTAGCGGGGAATACAGATACGCAGTATTTT. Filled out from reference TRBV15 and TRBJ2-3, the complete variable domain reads DAMVIQNPRYQVTQFGKPVTLSCSQTLNHNVMYWYQQKSSQAPKLLFHYYDKDFNNEADTPDNFQSRRPNTSFCFLDIRSPGLGDTAMYLCATSRGLAGNTDTQYFGPGTRLTVL.

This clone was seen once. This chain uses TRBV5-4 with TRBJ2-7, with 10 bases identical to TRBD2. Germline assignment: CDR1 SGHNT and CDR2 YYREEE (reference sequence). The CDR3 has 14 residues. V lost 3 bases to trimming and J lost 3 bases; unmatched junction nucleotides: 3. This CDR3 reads CASSSLAGDYEQYF. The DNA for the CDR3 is TGTGCCAGCAGCTCCCTAGCGGGGGACTACGAGCAGTACTTC.

CDR3 amino acids: CASSWQSGDGYTF. For the CDR3, the DNA is TGTGCCAGCAGTTGGCAGTCAGGGGATGGCTACACCTTC. The chain carries TRBV2 and TRBJ1-2; tentative D call: TRBD1 (6 bases). Looked up from germline, CDR1 is SNHLY and CDR2 is FYNNEI. The CDR3 contains 13 residues. V was pared by 5 bases and J by 6 bases, with 13 bases between.

CDR3 amino acids: CASSIGQAKYQETQYF. The CDR3 DNA sequence: TGTGCCAGTAGTATAGGACAGGCGAAGTACCAAGAGACCCAGTACTTC. The J gene is TRBJ2-5, the V gene TRBV19, with a possible D match to TRBD1 (6 bases). The CDR3 runs to 16 residues. Germline V gene data show CDR1 as LNHDA and CDR2 as SQIVND (reference sequence). V lost 1 base, J lost 0 bases, and 12 bases lay in between.

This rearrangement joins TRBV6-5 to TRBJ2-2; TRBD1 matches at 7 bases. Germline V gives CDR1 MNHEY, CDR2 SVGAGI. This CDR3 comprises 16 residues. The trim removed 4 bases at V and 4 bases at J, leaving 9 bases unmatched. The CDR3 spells CASSSYGTAPTGELFF. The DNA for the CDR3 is TGTGCCAGCAGTTCGTACGGGACAGCTCCCACCGGGGAGCTGTTTTTT.

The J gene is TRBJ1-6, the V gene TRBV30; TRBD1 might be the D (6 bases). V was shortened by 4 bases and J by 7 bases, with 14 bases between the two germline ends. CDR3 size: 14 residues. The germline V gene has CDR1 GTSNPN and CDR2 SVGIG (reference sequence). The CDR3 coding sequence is TGTGCCTGGACCACAGGGCTTGGCAATTCACCCCTCCACTTT. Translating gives CAWTTGLGNSPLHF. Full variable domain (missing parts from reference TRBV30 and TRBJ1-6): SQTIHQWPATLVQPVGSPLSLECTVEGTSNPNLYWYRQAAGRGLQLLFYSVGIGQISSEVPQNLSASRPQDRQFILSSKKLLLSDSGFYLCAWTTGLGNSPLHFGNGTRLTVT.

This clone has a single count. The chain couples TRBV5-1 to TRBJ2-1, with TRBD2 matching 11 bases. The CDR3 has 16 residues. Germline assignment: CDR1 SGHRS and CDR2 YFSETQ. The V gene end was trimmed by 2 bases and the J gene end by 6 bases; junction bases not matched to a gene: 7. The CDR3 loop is CASSLYPSGRSNEQFF. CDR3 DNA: TGCGCCAGCAGCTTATATCCTAGCGGGAGGAGCAATGAGCAGTTCTTC.

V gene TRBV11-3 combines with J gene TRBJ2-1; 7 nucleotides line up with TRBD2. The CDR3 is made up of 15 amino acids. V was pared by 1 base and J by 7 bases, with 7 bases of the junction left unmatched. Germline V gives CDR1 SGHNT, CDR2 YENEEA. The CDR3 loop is CASSLALREYNEQFF. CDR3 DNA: TGTGCCAGCAGCTTAGCTCTGCGGGAGTATAATGAGCAGTTCTTC.

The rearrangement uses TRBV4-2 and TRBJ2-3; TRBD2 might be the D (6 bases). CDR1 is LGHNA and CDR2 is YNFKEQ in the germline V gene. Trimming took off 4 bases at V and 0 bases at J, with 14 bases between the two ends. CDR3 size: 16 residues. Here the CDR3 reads CASSLEAGLSTDTQYF. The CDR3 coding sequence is TGTGCCAGCAGCCTAGAGGCGGGGTTGAGCACAGATACGCAGTATTTT.

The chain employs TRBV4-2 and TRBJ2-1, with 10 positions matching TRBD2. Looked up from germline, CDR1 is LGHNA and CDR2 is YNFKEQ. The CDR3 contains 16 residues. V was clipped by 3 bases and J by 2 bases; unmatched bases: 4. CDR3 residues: CASSQDLAGAYNEQFF. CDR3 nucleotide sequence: TGTGCCAGCAGCCAGGATCTAGCGGGAGCCTACAATGAGCAGTTCTTC.

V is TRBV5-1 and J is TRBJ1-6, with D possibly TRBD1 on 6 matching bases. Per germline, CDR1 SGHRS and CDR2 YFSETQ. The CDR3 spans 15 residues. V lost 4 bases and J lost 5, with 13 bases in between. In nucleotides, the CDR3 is TGCGCCAGCAGCCCAATGGACAGAGATAATTCACCCCTCCACTTT. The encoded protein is CASSPMDRDNSPLHF.

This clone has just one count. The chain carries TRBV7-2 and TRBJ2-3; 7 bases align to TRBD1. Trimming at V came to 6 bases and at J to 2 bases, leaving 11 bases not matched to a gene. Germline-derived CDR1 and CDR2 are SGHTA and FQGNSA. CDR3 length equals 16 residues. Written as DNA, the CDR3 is TGTGCCAGCAGAGATAACAGGGGCCCTTACACAGATACGCAGTATTTT. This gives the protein CASRDNRGPYTDTQYF.

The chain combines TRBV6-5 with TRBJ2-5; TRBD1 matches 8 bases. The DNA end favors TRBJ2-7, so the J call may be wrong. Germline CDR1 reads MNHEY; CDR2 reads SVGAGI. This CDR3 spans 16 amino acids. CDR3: CASSYDQWTGYDEQYF. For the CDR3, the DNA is TGTGCCAGCAGTTACGACCAGTGGACAGGGTACGACGAGCAGTACTTC.

CDR3 coding DNA: TGCGCCAGCAGTGAACCGGGACAGGAAGATGGGGCCAACGTCCTGACTTTC. Protein: CASSEPGQEDGANVLTF. The chain uses TRBV10-1 and TRBJ2-6; 8 bases line up with TRBD1. The length of the CDR3 is 17 residues. V dropped 3 bases and J dropped 3; count of bases not matched to a gene: 7. Germline V gene sequence: CDR1 WNHNN, CDR2 SYGVQD (reference sequence).

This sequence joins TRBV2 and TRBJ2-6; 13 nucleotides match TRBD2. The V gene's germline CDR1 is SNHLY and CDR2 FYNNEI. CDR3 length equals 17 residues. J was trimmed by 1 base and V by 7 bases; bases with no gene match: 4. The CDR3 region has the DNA TGTGCCAGCAACTCACTAGCGGGAGGGTCTGGGGCCAACGTCCTGACTTTC. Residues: CASNSLAGGSGANVLTF.

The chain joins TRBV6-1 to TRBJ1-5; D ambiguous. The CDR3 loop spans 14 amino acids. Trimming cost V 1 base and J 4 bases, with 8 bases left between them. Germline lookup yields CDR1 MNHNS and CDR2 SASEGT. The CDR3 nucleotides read TGTGCCAGCAGTGAAGAGGGAGGGAATCAGCCCCAGCATTTT. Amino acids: CASSEEGGNQPQHF.

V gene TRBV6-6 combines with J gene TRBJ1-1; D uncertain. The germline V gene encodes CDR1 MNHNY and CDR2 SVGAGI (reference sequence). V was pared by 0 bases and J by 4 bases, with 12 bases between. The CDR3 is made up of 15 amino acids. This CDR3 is CASSYSDPGSTEAFF. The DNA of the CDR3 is TGTGCCAGCAGTTACTCTGACCCCGGGAGCACTGAAGCTTTCTTT.

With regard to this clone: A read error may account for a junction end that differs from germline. In nucleotides, the CDR3 is TGTTCCAGCAGCTCCACCAAGACTGGCCACCGCTACAATGAGCAGTTCTTC. Protein product: CSSSSTKTGHRYNEQFF. The chain carries TRBV7-9 and TRBJ2-1; D not certain. The CDR3 consists of 17 residues. CDR1 is SEHNR, CDR2 FQNEAQ, per germline (reference sequence).